This T cell receptor beta chain was sequenced in a study of T cell repertoires in cytomegalovirus infection. In the study overall: The authors used CMV epitopes that were HLA-C-restricted (recently identified) and HLA-B-restricted (well studied). It was the public TCR beta signatures that indicated both CMV infection and matching HLA type. Study-wide findings and caveats: Ex vivo, HLA-C-restricted CMV-specific TCR beta clonotypes prevailed over the rest of the response.

This clonotype has more than one count but fewer than ten. As yet, its antigen is unknown. TCRdb independently ran MiXCR on the reads; one entry per CDR3 protein. The repertoire includes nearly 700,000 distinct CDR3 sequences, approximately 33% of them detected once, and about 18% sits in the top ten. V was cut by 4 bases and J by 4 bases, with 10 bases left in between. The CDR3 runs 13 residues. CDR1 is LGHNT and CDR2 is FRNRAP in the germline V gene. Sequencing used cultured PBMCs, obtained from culture after CMV antigen stimulation. The clonotype was recovered from a human donor in good health (CMV status not recorded). Some clones in this sample may be carry-over from other donors' samples. The chain combines TRBV12-5 with TRBJ1-1; D possibly corresponds to TRBD1 (5 bases). CDR3 nucleotide sequence: TGTGCTAGTGGTTCCTCAGGGACCACTGAAGCTTTCTTT. As protein: CASGSSGTTEAFF.